The entry that follows covers one T cell receptor (beta chain) sequence. Its antigen is as yet unknown. The time point here: after neoadjuvant nivolumab, at surgical resection. Patients were newly diagnosed with stage II-IVA oral cavity squamous cell carcinoma without prior systemic or radiation treatment. This entry comes from a study of neoadjuvant anti-PD-1 for oral cavity cancer. Overall study: Patients without progression got a fourth dose around day 43.

The ends were cut back, 2 bases at V and 0 bases at J, with 7 bases in the middle. CDR3 size: 14 residues. The germline CDR1 and CDR2 sequences are GTSNPN and SVGIG (reference sequence). Study conclusions and caveats: Treg/Th17 ratio rose with pretreatment blood and fell with post-treatment tumor TCRbeta clonality.

Clones were read by immunoSEQ multiplex PCR, and TCRdb kept only the in-frame ones, dropping some. The table has tens of thousands of clones, roughly 90% seen once. The J gene is TRBJ2-2, the V gene TRBV30, with D hard to call. The sequencing here drew on PBMCs, taken after nivolumab (anti-PD-1) treatment. This receptor was identified in a person aged 40 to 85 with oral cavity squamous cell carcinoma. The CDR3 is CAWSRDSNTGELFF. The CDR3 DNA reads as TGTGCCTGGAGTAGGGATTCGAACACCGGGGAGCTGTTTTTT.